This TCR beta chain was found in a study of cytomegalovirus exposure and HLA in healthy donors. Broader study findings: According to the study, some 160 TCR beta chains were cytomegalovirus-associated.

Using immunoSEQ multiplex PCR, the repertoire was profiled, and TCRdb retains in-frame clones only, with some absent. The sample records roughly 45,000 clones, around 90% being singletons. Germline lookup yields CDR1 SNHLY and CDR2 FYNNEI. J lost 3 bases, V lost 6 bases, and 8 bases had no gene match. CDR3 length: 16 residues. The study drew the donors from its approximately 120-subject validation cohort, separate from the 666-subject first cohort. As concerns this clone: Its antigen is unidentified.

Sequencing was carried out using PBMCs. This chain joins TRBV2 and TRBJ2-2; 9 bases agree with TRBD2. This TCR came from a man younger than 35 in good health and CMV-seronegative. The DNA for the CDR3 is TGTGCCAGCAGAAAAAGGGTAGCGGGAGACACCGGGGAGCTGTTTTTT. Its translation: CASRKRVAGDTGELFF.